A selection of T cell receptor beta chains follows, all from one sample in a study of Ad26.COV2.S vaccination and SARS-CoV-2 variants. The assay was immunoSEQ multiplex PCR, and TCRdb's table has in-frame clones only and misses some. The repertoire includes some 340,000 clones, 85% to 90% of them detected once, and 1.9% sits in the top ten. The sequenced sample was peripheral blood, obtained in a trial of Ad26.COV2.S vaccine versus placebo. The source of these receptors is a person between 18 and 59 years old who received the Ad26.COV2.S COVID-19 vaccine or a placebo. CDR3s include the opening cysteine and the closing phenylalanine or tryptophan. A D gene is named only where the DNA matches it firmly. Only part of the rows carry a size: once, few, many, or a class if the clone is expanded.

. | TRBJ1-2 | TRBV5-4 | . | CASSLVWDPYGYTF | TGTGCCAGCAGCTTGGTCTGGGACCCCTATGGCTACACCTTC
. | TRBJ1-1 | TRBV6-5 | once | CASSSAEQGPAEAFF | TGTGCCAGCAGTTCGGCAGAACAGGGACCGGCTGAAGCTTTCTTT
. | TRBJ1-3 | TRBV7-9 | few | CASTSRGNGNTIYF | TGTGCCAGCACCAGTAGAGGGAATGGAAACACCATATATTTT
. | TRBJ2-7 | TRBV29-1 | . | CSVGGGNEQYF | TGCAGCGTGGGAGGGGGCAACGAGCAGTACTTC
TRBD1 | TRBJ2-5 | TRBV14 | once | CASSQGTGVGETQYF | TGTGCCAGCAGCCAAGGGACAGGGGTCGGGGAGACCCAGTACTTC
. | TRBJ1-2 | TRBV7-6 | . | CASSPSPTATYGYTF | TGTGCCAGCAGCCCCAGCCCGACAGCTACCTATGGCTACACCTTC
. | TRBJ1-2 | TRBV3-1/TRBV3-2 | . | CASSQGEGREYGYTF | TGTGCCAGCAGCCAAGGTGAGGGGCGTGAATATGGCTACACCTTC
TRBD2 | TRBJ2-1 | TRBV4-1 | . | CASSSGTSGNYNEQFF | TGCGCCAGCAGCTCCGGGACTAGCGGGAATTACAATGAGCAGTTCTTC
. | TRBJ2-3 | TRBV19 | . | CASSIGQTGSSSYF | TGTGCCAGTAGTATAGGCCAGACGGGGTCCTCCTCCTATTTT
. | TRBJ2-7 | TRBV29-1 | . | CSVGRGYEQYF | TGCAGCGTTGGCCGGGGCTACGAGCAGTACTTC
. | TRBJ2-2 | TRBV14 | . | CASSQVATGELFF | TGTGCCAGCAGCCAGGTAGCCACCGGGGAGCTGTTTTTT
. | TRBJ1-3 | TRBV29-1 | . | CSALRGNTIYF | TGCAGCGCTTTGCGGGGAAACACCATATATTTT
. | TRBJ1-4 | TRBV3-1/TRBV3-2 | . | CASSPATNEKLFF | TGTGCCAGCAGCCCAGCAACTAATGAAAAACTGTTTTTT